Presented here are 7 T cell receptor beta chains from one specimen sequenced in a study of CD8+ T cells in alopecia areata. Following RNA extraction, reverse transcription yielded cDNA that acted as the sequencing template. TCRdb's copy holds only in-frame clones and misses some; the assay was immunoSEQ multiplex PCR. The table includes over 150,000 clones, around three fifths detected once. Sequencing input: CD8+ T cells sorted from blood. These receptors came from a human donor in good health.

The rearrangement links TRBV9 to TRBJ1-2, with TRBD1 matching 7 bases. Looked up from germline, CDR1 is SGDLS and CDR2 is YYNGEE. After removal of 4 bases from V and 5 bases from J, the junction contained 11 bases not matched to a gene. This CDR3 has 15 residues. CDR3 sequence (DNA): TGTGCCAGCAGCTTAGGGGGCACAGGGATTTATGGCTACACCTTC. Translation gives CASSLGGTGIYGYTF.

The chain employs TRBV14 and TRBJ2-7; D gene ambiguous. The CDR3 consists of 12 residues. The germline V and J ends were trimmed by 0 bases and 6 bases, with 6 bases remaining between them. In germline, CDR1 is SGHDN, CDR2 FVKESK. The CDR3 is CASSQDWTEQYF. As DNA, the CDR3 is TGTGCCAGCAGCCAAGATTGGACCGAGCAGTACTTC. The complete variable domain, with remaining parts taken from reference TRBV14 and TRBJ2-7, reads EAGVTQFPSHSVIEKGQTVTLRCDPISGHDNLYWYRRVMGKEIKFLLHFVKESKQDESGMPNNRFLAERTGGTYSTLKVQPAELEDSGVYFCASSQDWTEQYFGPGTRLTVT.

The genes are TRBV13 and TRBJ2-7; TRBD2 is a possible D gene (6 bases). Germline assignment: CDR1 PRHDT and CDR2 FYEKMQ (reference sequence). Deletions cut 1 base from V and 2 bases from J, with 9 bases between. The CDR3 has 14 residues. The CDR3 sequence is CASSLAGSPYEQYF. The CDR3 DNA follows: TGTGCCAGCAGCTTAGCCGGGAGCCCCTACGAGCAGTACTTC.

The chain uses TRBV5-1 and TRBJ2-5, with 14 bases aligning to TRBD2. From germline, CDR1 is SGHRS and CDR2 YFSETQ. The CDR3 is 17 residues long. The junction had 7 bases not matched to a gene; V was cut back by 4 bases and J by 2 bases. CDR3 protein: CASSTGLAGGPQETQYF. CDR3 nucleotides: TGCGCCAGCAGCACCGGACTAGCGGGGGGACCACAAGAGACCCAGTACTTC.

This clone was found a few times. J is TRBJ2-1 and V is TRBV2, with D unclear. Germline V lookup: CDR1 SNHLY, CDR2 FYNNEI. The CDR3 extends over 8 amino acids. The V gene lost 10 bases and the J gene lost 14 bases, with 9 bases spanning the gap. CDR3 region: CAISVKFF. The CDR3 DNA follows: TGTGCCATCTCGGTGAAGTTCTTC.

The chain recombines TRBV5-6 with TRBJ2-1; D unresolved. V lost 4 bases, J lost 8 bases, and 16 bases lay in between. The CDR3 runs 14 residues. CDR1 and CDR2 from the germline V gene are SGHDT and YYEEEE. Here the CDR3 reads CASSVFWPQDEQFF. The CDR3 DNA follows: TGTGCCAGCAGCGTCTTCTGGCCTCAGGATGAGCAGTTCTTC.

V and J are TRBV15 and TRBJ1-1; 7 bases map to TRBD1. CDR1 and CDR2 from the germline V gene are LNHNV and YYDKDF (reference sequence). Trimming removed 1 base from V and 5 bases from J; junction bases left unmatched: 16. The CDR3 is 18 residues long. The CDR3 DNA reads TGTGCCACCAGCAGAGGCCCGACCGGGACAGTCTTCGAAACTGAAGCTTTCTTT. Residues: CATSRGPTGTVFETEAFF.